A selection of T cell receptor beta chains follows, all from one sample in a study of blood T cell repertoires in COVID-19. Method: immunoSEQ multiplex PCR; TCRdb's copy keeps in-frame clones and lacks some. The repertoire holds about 160,000 clones, with roughly 80% as singletons. The material sequenced was peripheral blood. Every receptor here comes from a man aged 55 to 70 with acute or convalescent COVID-19. The CDR3 runs from the conserved cysteine through the conserved F or W. Each record gives: D gene, clone size, J gene, V gene, CDR3 length, CDR3 protein, CDR3 DNA. A D gene is named only where the DNA matches it firmly. A row's size may be missing; if present it is once, few, many or a size class.

>TRBD2|.|TRBJ2-1|TRBV2|14
CASSAGGPSNEQFF
TGTGCCAGCAGTGCGGGGGGGCCGTCGAATGAGCAGTTCTTC
>TRBD2|once|TRBJ2-4|TRBV11-2|16
CASSPGGSIAKNIQYF
TGTGCCAGCAGCCCGGGGGGGTCCATTGCCAAAAACATTCAGTACTTC
>TRBD1|.|TRBJ2-5|TRBV25-1|15
CASSERDRVWETQYF
TGTGCCAGCAGTGAACGGGACAGGGTGTGGGAGACCCAGTACTTC
>TRBD1|few|TRBJ1-6|TRBV28|16
CASSHLTGTVDSPLHF
TGTGCCAGCAGTCACCTAACCGGGACAGTAGATTCACCCCTCCACTTT
>.|once|TRBJ2-2|TRBV4-3|15
CASSQDGLAAGELFF
TGCGCCAGCAGCCAAGACGGATTAGCAGCCGGGGAGCTGTTTTTT
>TRBD1|.|TRBJ1-2|TRBV7-2|18
CASSLRGPRDRGFDGYTF
TGTGCCAGCAGCTTACGGGGCCCTCGGGACAGGGGATTTGATGGCTACACCTTC
>.|few|TRBJ2-7|TRBV7-8|13
CASSRGVSYEQYF
TGTGCCAGCAGCCGCGGGGTGTCCTACGAGCAGTACTTC
>.|once|TRBJ1-1|TRBV19|14
CASTLTGLNTEAFF
TGTGCCAGTACCTTAACAGGGCTGAACACTGAAGCTTTCTTT
>TRBD1|.|TRBJ2-2|TRBV29-1|15
CSVDPGQGFTGELFF
TGCAGCGTTGACCCGGGACAGGGTTTCACCGGGGAGCTGTTTTTT
>.|few|TRBJ1-1|TRBV7-3|14
CASSPTRGATEAFF
TGTGCCAGCAGCCCAACGAGAGGAGCCACTGAAGCTTTCTTT
>TRBD1|.|TRBJ2-7|TRBV6-5|16
CASSYLGQGFTYEQYF
TGTGCCAGCAGTTACCTAGGACAGGGTTTCACCTACGAGCAGTACTTC
>.|.|TRBJ1-5|TRBV10-3|15
CAISESTLQGQPQHF
TGTGCCATCAGTGAGTCTACCCTACAGGGTCAGCCCCAGCATTTT
>.|.|TRBJ2-5|TRBV5-1|13
CASSLPGEETQYF
TGCGCCAGCAGCTTGCCGGGGGAAGAGACCCAGTACTTC
>.|few|TRBJ2-5|TRBV29-1|11
CSVAIQETQYF
TGCAGCGTTGCCATTCAAGAGACCCAGTACTTC
>.|.|TRBJ2-7|TRBV12-3/TRBV12-4|12
CASSLDSYEQYF
TGTGCCAGCAGTCTGGACAGTTACGAGCAGTACTTC
>TRBD1|once|TRBJ2-3|TRBV24-1|16
CATSEDRALSTDTQYF
TGTGCCACCAGTGAGGACAGGGCCCTGAGCACAGATACGCAGTATTTT
>.|.|TRBJ1-1|TRBV4-3|15
CASSQDRAGNTEAFF
TGCGCCAGCAGCCAAGATAGGGCGGGGAACACTGAAGCTTTCTTT
>TRBD1|once|TRBJ2-3|TRBV7-6|15
CASSLMGQGSDTQYF
TGTGCCAGCAGCTTAATGGGACAGGGCTCAGATACGCAGTATTTT
>.|few|TRBJ1-2|TRBV5-1|15
CASIGHPQTNYGYTF
TGCGCCAGCATCGGACACCCTCAAACTAACTATGGCTACACCTTC
>TRBD1|.|TRBJ2-5|TRBV6-5|15
CASSRGQGIQETQYF
TGTGCCAGCAGTAGGGGACAGGGGATCCAAGAGACCCAGTACTTC
>TRBD1|.|TRBJ2-4|TRBV11-2|16
CASSLYRGLAKNIQYF
TGTGCCAGCAGCCTTTACAGGGGGTTAGCCAAAAACATTCAGTACTTC
>.|once|TRBJ1-5|TRBV19|15
CASSTFGRDGQPQHF
TGTGCCAGTAGTACTTTCGGGCGGGACGGGCAGCCCCAGCATTTT
>TRBD1|many|TRBJ1-5|TRBV7-9|14
CASSLDRAAQPQHF
TGTGCCAGCAGCTTGGACAGGGCGGCACAGCCCCAGCATTTT
>TRBD2|.|TRBJ2-5|TRBV5-4|16
CASSLGLAGGEETQYF
TGTGCCAGCAGCCTGGGACTAGCGGGGGGTGAGGAGACCCAGTACTTC
>TRBD1|.|TRBJ1-5|TRBV7-8|15
CASSLARGLDQPQHF
TGTGCCAGCAGCTTAGCCAGGGGGCTAGATCAGCCCCAGCATTTT
>.|.|TRBJ1-2|TRBV30|12
CAWSGGRAGYTF
TGTGCCTGGAGTGGGGGCAGGGCTGGCTACACCTTC
>.|.|TRBJ1-6|TRBV6-4|14
CASSEFGGSSPLHF
TGTGCCAGCAGTGAGTTCGGAGGGTCCTCACCCCTCCACTTT
>.|few|TRBJ1-2|TRBV6-5|12
CASLNSLYGYTF
TGTGCCAGCCTGAACAGCCTCTATGGCTACACCTTC
>.|.|TRBJ2-5|TRBV5-4|12
CASSADQETQYF
TGTGCCAGCAGCGCAGACCAAGAGACCCAGTACTTC
>TRBD2|few|TRBJ2-7|TRBV18|16
CASSTPAGGRSYEQYF
TGTGCCAGCTCAACCCCCGCGGGGGGGCGATCCTACGAGCAGTACTTC
>.|once|TRBJ2-5|TRBV30|13
CAWSVRDFETQYF
TGTGCCTGGAGTGTGCGGGACTTTGAGACCCAGTACTTC
>.|.|TRBJ2-7|TRBV2|12
CASSQGLYEQYF
TGTGCCAGCAGTCAGGGGCTCTACGAGCAGTACTTC
>TRBD1|.|TRBJ2-2|TRBV29-1|16
CSVEDPGTGYTGELFF
TGCAGCGTTGAAGATCCCGGGACAGGATACACCGGGGAGCTGTTTTTT
>.|.|TRBJ2-2|TRBV3-1/TRBV3-2|17
CASSRRTQGLNTGELFF
TGTGCCAGCAGCCGACGGACCCAGGGGCTAAACACCGGGGAGCTGTTTTTT
>TRBD2|.|TRBJ2-5|TRBV5-1|19
CASSTAGLAGGGYQETQYF
TGCGCCAGCAGCACCGCGGGACTAGCGGGGGGGGGTTACCAAGAGACCCAGTACTTC
>TRBD1|.|TRBJ1-1|TRBV27|15
CASSISPGGNTEAFF
TGTGCCAGCAGTATTTCCCCAGGGGGAAACACTGAAGCTTTCTTT
>TRBD1|.|TRBJ1-5|TRBV3-1/TRBV3-2|13
CASSQDRDQPQHF
TGTGCCAGCAGCCAGGACAGGGATCAGCCCCAGCATTTT
>TRBD1|few|TRBJ1-1|TRBV5-1|15
CASSLRQGGNTEAFF
TGCGCCAGCAGCTTGAGACAGGGCGGGAACACTGAAGCTTTCTTT
>TRBD1|.|TRBJ1-4|TRBV11-2|15
CASSDLQGRGEKLFF
TGTGCCAGCAGCGACCTACAGGGGCGAGGTGAAAAACTGTTTTTT
>.|once|TRBJ1-3|TRBV9|13
CASSPTSGNTIYF
TGTGCCAGCAGCCCCACTTCTGGAAACACCATATATTTT
>.|.|TRBJ2-3|TRBV6-5|16
CASSYRSRGSTDTQYF
TGTGCCAGCAGTTACCGTTCCCGCGGGAGCACAGATACGCAGTATTTT
>.|.|TRBJ2-7|TRBV2|11
CASIRAYEQYF
TGTGCCAGCATAAGAGCCTACGAGCAGTACTTC
>.|.|TRBJ1-4|TRBV27|17
CASSQQDHPGTNEKLFF
TGTGCCAGCAGTCAACAAGACCACCCAGGAACTAATGAAAAACTGTTTTTT
>.|.|TRBJ1-2|TRBV12-3/TRBV12-4|13
CASSFGTHYGYTF
TGTGCCAGCAGTTTCGGTACCCACTATGGCTACACCTTC
>.|few|TRBJ1-1|TRBV19|13
CASSISSYTEAFF
TGTGCCAGTAGTATCTCAAGCTACACTGAAGCTTTCTTT
>.|few|TRBJ1-2|TRBV4-3|17
CASSQHFGVVGNYGYTF
TGCGCCAGCAGCCAACATTTCGGGGTTGTCGGCAACTATGGCTACACCTTC
>TRBD2|once|TRBJ2-5|TRBV5-1|14
CASSTGTSRETQYF
TGCGCCAGCAGCACCGGGACTAGCCGAGAGACCCAGTACTTC
>.|.|TRBJ1-6|TRBV3-1/TRBV3-2|17
CASSQVSLGANNSPLHF
TGTGCCAGCAGCCAAGTCTCTCTGGGAGCCAACAATTCACCCCTCCACTTT
>.|.|TRBJ1-3|TRBV18|15
CASSPRRGTGNTIYF
TGTGCCAGCTCACCCCGCAGGGGAACTGGAAACACCATATATTTT
>.|.|TRBJ1-2|TRBV20-1|11
CSAKEGAGYTF
TGCAGTGCTAAGGAAGGGGCTGGCTACACCTTC
>.|.|TRBJ2-1|TRBV6-5|15
CASSYKGRGNNEQFF
TGTGCCAGCAGTTACAAGGGCAGGGGAAACAATGAGCAGTTCTTC
>.|.|TRBJ2-7|TRBV18|14
CASSPDGGVNEQYF
TGTGCCAGCTCACCAGACGGAGGGGTCAACGAGCAGTACTTC